The clone carrying this T cell receptor (beta chain) has a count of ten or more. Antigen unknown. The V gene's germline CDR1 is SGDLS and CDR2 YYNGEE. The V gene lost 0 bases and the J gene lost 4 bases, with 14 bases spanning the gap. CDR3 length: 15 amino acids. The study profiled TCR beta VDJ and CDR3 using genomic DNA as template. TCRdb called the reads again in MiXCR, with one record for every CDR3 protein. This repertoire shows more than 150,000 distinct CDR3 sequences, 55% to 70% found once; its top ten account for roughly 50%. This specimen comes from a study of CD8+CD57+ T cells in acquired aplastic anemia. About the research overall: The study obtained an average of around 2.9 ug of DNA from sorted CD4+ and CD8+ cells. Whole-study findings and limits: In common between the patients and the controls were around 29 CD8+ CDR3 sequences.

The receptor was isolated from a human donor with severe aplastic anemia or a healthy control (not recorded which). Sequencing was done on a sample of sorted CD4+, CD8+, or CD8+CD57+ T cells (not recorded which) from PBMCs. The gene calls are TRBV9 and TRBJ2-7; D is possibly TRBD1 (5 bases). CDR3 protein: CASSVDPNQGYEQYF. CDR3 bases: TGTGCCAGCAGCGTAGACCCAAACCAGGGATACGAGCAGTACTTC.